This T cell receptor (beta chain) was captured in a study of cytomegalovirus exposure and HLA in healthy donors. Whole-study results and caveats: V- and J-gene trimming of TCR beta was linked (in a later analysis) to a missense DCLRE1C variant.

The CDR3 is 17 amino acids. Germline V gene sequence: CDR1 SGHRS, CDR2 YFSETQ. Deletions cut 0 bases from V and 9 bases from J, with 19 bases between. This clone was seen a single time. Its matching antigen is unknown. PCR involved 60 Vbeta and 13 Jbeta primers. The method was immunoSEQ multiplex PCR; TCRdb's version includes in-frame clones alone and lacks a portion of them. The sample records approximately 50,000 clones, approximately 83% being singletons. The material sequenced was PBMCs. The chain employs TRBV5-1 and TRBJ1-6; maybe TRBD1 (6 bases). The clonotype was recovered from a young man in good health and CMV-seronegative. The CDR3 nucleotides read TGCGCCAGCAGCTTGGCCCGCAGGGGCCTCGAGGGTTCACCCCTCCACTTT. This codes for CASSLARRGLEGSPLHF.